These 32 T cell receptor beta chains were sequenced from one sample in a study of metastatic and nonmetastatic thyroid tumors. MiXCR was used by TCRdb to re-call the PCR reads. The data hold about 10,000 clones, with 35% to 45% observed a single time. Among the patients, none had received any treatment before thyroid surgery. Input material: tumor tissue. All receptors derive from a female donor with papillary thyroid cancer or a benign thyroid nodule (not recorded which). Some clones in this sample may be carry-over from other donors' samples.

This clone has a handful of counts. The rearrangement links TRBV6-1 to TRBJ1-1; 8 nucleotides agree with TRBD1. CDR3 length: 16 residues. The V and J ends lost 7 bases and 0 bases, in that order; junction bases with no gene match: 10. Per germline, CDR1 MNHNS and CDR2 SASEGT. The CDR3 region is CASNPQGAGMNTEAFF. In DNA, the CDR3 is TGTGCCAGCAATCCGCAGGGGGCAGGGATGAACACTGAAGCTTTCTTT.

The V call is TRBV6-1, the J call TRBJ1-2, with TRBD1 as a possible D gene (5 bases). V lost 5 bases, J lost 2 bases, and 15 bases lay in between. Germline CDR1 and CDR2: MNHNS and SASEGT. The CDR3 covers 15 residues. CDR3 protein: CASSQEGGANYGYTF. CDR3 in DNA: TGTGCCAGCAGTCAAGAAGGTGGGGCCAACTATGGCTACACCTTC.

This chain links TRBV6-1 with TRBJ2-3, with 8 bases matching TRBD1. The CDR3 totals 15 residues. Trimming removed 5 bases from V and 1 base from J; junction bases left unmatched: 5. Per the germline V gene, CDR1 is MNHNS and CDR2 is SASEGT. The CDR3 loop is CASSWTGPRTDTQYF. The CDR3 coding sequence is TGTGCCAGCAGTTGGACAGGGCCCCGCACAGATACGCAGTATTTT.

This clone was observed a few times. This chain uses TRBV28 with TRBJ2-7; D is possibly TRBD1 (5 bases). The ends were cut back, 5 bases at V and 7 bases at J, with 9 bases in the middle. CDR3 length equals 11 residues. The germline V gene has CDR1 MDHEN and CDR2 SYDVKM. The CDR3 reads CASSENREQYF. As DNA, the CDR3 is TGTGCCAGCAGTGAAAACAGGGAGCAGTACTTC.

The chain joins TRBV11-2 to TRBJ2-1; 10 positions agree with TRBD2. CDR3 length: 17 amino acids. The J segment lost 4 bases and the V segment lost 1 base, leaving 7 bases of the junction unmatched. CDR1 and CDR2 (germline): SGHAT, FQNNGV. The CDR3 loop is CASSLGPGLARYNEQFF. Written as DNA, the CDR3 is TGTGCCAGCAGCTTAGGCCCGGGACTAGCGCGTTACAATGAGCAGTTCTTC.

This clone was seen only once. The CDR3: CATRGGGAPDTQYF. CDR3 DNA sequence: TGTGCCACCCGGGGCGGGGGGGCCCCAGATACGCAGTATTTT. The chain recombines TRBV7-2 with TRBJ2-3; 9 bases fit TRBD2. The V and J ends lost 10 bases and 4 bases, in that order; junction bases with no gene match: 9. Germline V gives CDR1 SGHTA, CDR2 FQGNSA. The CDR3 is made up of 14 amino acids.

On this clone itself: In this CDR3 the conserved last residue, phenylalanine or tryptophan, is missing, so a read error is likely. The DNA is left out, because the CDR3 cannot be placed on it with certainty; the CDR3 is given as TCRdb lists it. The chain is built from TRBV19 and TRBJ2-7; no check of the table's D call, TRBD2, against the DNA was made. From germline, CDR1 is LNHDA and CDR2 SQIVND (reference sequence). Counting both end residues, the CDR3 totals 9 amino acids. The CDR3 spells CASSRLQSP.

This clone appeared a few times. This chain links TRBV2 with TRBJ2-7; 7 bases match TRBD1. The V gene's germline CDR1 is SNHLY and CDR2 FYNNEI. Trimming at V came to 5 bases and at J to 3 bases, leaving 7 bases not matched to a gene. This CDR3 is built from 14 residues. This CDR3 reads CASSLTGLGYEQYF. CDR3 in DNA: TGTGCCAGCAGTCTGACAGGGTTAGGCTACGAGCAGTACTTC.

As DNA, the CDR3 is TGTGCCAGCAGTTTGGCTGAGGCGTTCGCGAACACCGGGGAGCTGTTTTTT. It encodes CASSLAEAFANTGELFF. The gene calls are TRBV28 and TRBJ2-2; no clear D. From germline, CDR1 is MDHEN and CDR2 SYDVKM. The CDR3 loop spans 17 amino acids. Trimming stripped 3 bases from V and 0 bases from J, with 14 bases between.

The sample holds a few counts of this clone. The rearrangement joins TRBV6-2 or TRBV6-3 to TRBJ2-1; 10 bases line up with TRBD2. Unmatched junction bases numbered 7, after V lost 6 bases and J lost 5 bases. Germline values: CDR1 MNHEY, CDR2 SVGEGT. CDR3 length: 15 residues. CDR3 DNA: TGTGCCAGCAGACAAGGACTAGCGGCCCACAATGAGCAGTTCTTC. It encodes CASRQGLAAHNEQFF.

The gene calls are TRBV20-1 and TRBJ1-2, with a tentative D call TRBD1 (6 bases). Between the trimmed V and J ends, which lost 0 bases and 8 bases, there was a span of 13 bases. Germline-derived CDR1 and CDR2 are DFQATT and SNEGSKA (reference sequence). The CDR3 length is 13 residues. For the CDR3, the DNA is TGCAGTGCTAGAGAGCAGACAGGCGGAGGCTACACCTTC. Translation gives CSAREQTGGGYTF.

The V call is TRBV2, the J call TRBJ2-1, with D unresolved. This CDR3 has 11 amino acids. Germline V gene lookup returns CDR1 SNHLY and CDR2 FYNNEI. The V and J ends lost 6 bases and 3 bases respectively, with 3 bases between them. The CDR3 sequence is CASRGYNEQFF. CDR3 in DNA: TGTGCCAGCAGGGGCTACAATGAGCAGTTCTTC.

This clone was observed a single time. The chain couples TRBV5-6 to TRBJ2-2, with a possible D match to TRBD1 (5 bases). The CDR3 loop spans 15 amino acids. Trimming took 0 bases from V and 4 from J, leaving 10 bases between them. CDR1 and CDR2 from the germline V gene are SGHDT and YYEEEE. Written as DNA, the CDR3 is TGTGCCAGCAGCTTGGAGGGGATACTCACCGGGGAGCTGTTTTTT. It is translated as CASSLEGILTGELFF.

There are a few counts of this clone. The CDR3 nucleotides read TGTGCCAGCAGCCGAGACACTAGCGGGGGAGGCGAGCAGTACTTC. It is translated as CASSRDTSGGGEQYF. V gene TRBV28 combines with J gene TRBJ2-7; 11 positions agree with TRBD2. V was pared by 6 bases and J by 6 bases, with 10 bases of the junction left unmatched. The length of the CDR3 is 15 residues. Germline V gives CDR1 MDHEN, CDR2 SYDVKM.

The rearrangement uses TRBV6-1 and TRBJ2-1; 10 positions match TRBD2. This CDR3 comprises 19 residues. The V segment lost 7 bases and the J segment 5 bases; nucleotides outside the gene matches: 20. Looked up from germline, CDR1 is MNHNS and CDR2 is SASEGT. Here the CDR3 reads CASTNGGLAGDLRHNEQFF. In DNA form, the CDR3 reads TGTGCCAGCACCAACGGGGGGCTAGCGGGAGATTTGCGGCACAATGAGCAGTTCTTC.

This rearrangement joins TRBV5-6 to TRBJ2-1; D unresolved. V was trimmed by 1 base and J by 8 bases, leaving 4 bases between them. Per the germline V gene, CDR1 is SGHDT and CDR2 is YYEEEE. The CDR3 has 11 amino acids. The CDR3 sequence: CASSLRYEQFF. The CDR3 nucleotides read TGTGCCAGCAGCTTGCGGTATGAGCAGTTCTTC.

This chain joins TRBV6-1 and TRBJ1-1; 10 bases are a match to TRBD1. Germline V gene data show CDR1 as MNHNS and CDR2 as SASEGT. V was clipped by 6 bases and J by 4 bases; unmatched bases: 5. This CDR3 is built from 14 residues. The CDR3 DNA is TGTGCCAGCAGGGGGACAGGGGTGACCACTGAAGCTTTCTTT. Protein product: CASRGTGVTTEAFF.

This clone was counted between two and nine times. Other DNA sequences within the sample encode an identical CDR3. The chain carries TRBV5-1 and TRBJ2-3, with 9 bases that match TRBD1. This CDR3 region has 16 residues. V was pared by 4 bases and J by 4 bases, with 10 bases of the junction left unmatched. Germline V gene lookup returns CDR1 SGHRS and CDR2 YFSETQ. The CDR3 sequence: CASSPEQGARSDTQYF. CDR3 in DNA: TGCGCCAGCAGCCCCGAACAGGGGGCACGGTCAGATACGCAGTATTTT.

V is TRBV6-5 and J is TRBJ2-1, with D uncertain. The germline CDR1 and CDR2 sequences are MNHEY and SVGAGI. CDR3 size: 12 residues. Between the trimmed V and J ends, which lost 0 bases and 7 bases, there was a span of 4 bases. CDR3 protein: CASSYSGNEQFF. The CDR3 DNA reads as TGTGCCAGCAGTTACTCGGGAAATGAGCAGTTCTTC.

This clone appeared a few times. The CDR3: CSPPTPRNSGHGYTF. CDR3 nucleotides: TGCAGTCCACCCACACCCCGGAACTCAGGCCATGGCTACACCTTC. The rearrangement links TRBV20-1 to TRBJ1-2; D not resolved. CDR3 length: 15 residues. The V gene lost 8 bases and the J gene lost 6 bases, with 25 bases spanning the gap. Germline lookup yields CDR1 DFQATT and CDR2 SNEGSKA (reference sequence).

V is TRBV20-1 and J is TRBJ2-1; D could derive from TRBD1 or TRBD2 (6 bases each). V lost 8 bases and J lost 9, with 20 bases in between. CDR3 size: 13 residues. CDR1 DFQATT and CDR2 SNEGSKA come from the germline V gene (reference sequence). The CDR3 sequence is CSKRGEYSLEQFF. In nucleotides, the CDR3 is TGCAGTAAGAGGGGGGAATACTCACTTGAGCAGTTCTTC.

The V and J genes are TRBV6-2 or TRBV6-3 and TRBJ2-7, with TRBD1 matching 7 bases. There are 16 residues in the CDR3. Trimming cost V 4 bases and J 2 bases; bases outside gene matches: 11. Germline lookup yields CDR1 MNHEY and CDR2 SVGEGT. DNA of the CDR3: TGTGCCAGCAGTTCCATCGTCCGGGACAGAACCTACGAGCAGTACTTC. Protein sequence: CASSSIVRDRTYEQYF.

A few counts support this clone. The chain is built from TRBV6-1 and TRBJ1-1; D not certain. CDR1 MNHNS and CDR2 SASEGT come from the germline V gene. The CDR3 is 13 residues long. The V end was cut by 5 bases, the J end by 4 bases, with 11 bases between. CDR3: CASSLAGGTEAFF. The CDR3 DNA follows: TGTGCCAGCAGTTTAGCTGGAGGCACTGAAGCTTTCTTT.

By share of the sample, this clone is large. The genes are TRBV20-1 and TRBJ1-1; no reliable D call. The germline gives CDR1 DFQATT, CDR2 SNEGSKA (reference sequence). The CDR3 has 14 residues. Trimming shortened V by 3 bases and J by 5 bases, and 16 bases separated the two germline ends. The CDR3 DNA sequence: TGCAGTGCTAGCCCCTCGGGCTTATGGACTGAAGCTTTCTTT. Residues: CSASPSGLWTEAFF.

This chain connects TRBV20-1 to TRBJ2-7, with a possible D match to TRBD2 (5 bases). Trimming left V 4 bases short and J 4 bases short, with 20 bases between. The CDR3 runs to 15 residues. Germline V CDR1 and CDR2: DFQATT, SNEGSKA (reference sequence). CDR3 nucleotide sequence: TGCAGTGCTATTAGGGTCCGCCCGGGGTCGTACGAGCAGTACTTC. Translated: CSAIRVRPGSYEQYF.

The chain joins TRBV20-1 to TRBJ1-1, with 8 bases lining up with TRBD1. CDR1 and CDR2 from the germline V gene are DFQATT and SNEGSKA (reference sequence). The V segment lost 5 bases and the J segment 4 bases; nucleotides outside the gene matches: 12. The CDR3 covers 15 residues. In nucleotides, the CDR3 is TGCAGTGCTCAACCTGGAACAGGGGGTTTCACTGAAGCTTTCTTT. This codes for CSAQPGTGGFTEAFF.

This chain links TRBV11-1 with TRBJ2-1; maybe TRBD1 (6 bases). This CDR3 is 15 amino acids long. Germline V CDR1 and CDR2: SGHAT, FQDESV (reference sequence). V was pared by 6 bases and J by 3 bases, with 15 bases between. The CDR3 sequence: CASRDSGGFYNEQFF. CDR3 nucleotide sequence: TGTGCCAGCAGGGATAGTGGGGGCTTCTACAATGAGCAGTTCTTC.

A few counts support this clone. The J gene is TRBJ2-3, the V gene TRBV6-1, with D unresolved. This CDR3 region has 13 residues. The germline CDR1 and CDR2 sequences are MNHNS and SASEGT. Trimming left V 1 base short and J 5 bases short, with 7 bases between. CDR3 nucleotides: TGTGCCAGCAGTGAAGGAGAGAAAGATACGCAGTATTTT. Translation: CASSEGEKDTQYF.

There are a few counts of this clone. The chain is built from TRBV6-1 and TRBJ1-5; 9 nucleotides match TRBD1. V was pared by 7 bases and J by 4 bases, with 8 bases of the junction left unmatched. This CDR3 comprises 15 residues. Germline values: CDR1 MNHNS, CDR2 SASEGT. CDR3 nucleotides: TGTGCCAGCAACCCCGGGACAGGGAATAATCAGCCCCAGCATTTT. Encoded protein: CASNPGTGNNQPQHF.

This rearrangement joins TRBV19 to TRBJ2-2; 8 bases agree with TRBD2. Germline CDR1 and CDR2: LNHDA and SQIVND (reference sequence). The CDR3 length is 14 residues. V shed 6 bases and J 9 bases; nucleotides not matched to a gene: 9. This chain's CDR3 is CASRDSGGPWELFF. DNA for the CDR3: TGTGCCAGTAGGGACAGCGGGGGACCCTGGGAGCTGTTTTTT.

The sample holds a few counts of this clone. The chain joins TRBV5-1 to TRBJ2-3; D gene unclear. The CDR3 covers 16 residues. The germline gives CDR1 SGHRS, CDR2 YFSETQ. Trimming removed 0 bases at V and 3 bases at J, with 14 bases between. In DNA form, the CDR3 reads TGCGCCAGCAGCTTGGAACAGCTCGCTAGGACAGATACGCAGTATTTT. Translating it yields CASSLEQLARTDTQYF.

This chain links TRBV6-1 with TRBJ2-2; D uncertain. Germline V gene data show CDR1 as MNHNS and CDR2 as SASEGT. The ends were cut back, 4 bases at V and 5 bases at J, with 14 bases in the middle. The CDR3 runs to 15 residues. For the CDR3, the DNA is TGTGCCAGCAGTGTTGCGGCCATTTCGACCGGGGAGCTGTTTTTT. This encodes CASSVAAISTGELFF.